These 26 T cell receptor beta chains share one sample of origin, sequenced in a study of cytomegalovirus exposure and HLA in healthy donors. Amplification used 60 Vbeta primers and 13 Jbeta primers. The method was immunoSEQ multiplex PCR; TCRdb's version includes in-frame clones alone and lacks a portion of them. The sample includes fewer than 70,000 clones, around 83% of them seen just once. The sample consisted of PBMCs. These TCRs come from a middle-aged man in good health and CMV-seronegative.

A remark on this clone: The junction differs from germline at one of its ends, possibly a read error. The V gene is TRBV7-9, the J gene TRBJ1-2, with D uncertain. Germline V lookup: CDR1 SEHNR, CDR2 FQNEAQ (reference sequence). This CDR3 region has 12 residues. CDR3 sequence: CSSSFLEEGYTF. The CDR3, as DNA: TGTTCCAGCAGCTTCTTAGAAGAGGGCTACACCTTC.

The chain carries TRBV6-6 and TRBJ2-1; 9 positions agree with TRBD1. Trimming at V came to 5 bases and at J to 16 bases, leaving 12 bases not matched to a gene. The CDR3 runs 13 residues. From germline, CDR1 is MNHNY and CDR2 SVGAGI (reference sequence). CDR3 sequence: CASSAYTGQGFFF. The CDR3 nucleotides are TGTGCCAGCAGTGCGTACACGGGACAGGGTTTTTTCTTC.

This clone appeared a few times. The rearrangement joins TRBV6-1 to TRBJ2-1; no definite D call. Germline values: CDR1 MNHNS, CDR2 SASEGT. V lost 5 bases and J 3 bases, leaving 8 bases between the germline ends. This CDR3 contains 13 residues. The CDR3 spells CASSTSIYNEQFF. In nucleotides, the CDR3 is TGTGCCAGCAGTACCAGTATCTACAATGAGCAGTTCTTC.

The chain carries TRBV29-1 and TRBJ1-2; tentative D call: TRBD1 (5 bases). Germline V CDR1 and CDR2: SQVTM, ANQGSEA. CDR3 length: 12 amino acids. Trimming pared 4 bases from V and 4 bases from J, leaving 10 bases between. The CDR3 protein is CSVGGSLYGYTF. CDR3 DNA: TGCAGCGTTGGGGGCAGCCTCTATGGCTACACCTTC. Variable domain in full (rest from reference TRBV29-1 and TRBJ1-2): SAVISQKPSRDICQRGTSLTIQCQVDSQVTMMFWYRQQPGQSLTLIATANQGSEATYESGFVIDKFPISRPNLTFSTLTVSNMSPEDSSIYLCSVGGSLYGYTFGSGTRLTVV.

The chain couples TRBV7-3 to TRBJ1-3, with D unresolved. Germline V gene sequence: CDR1 SGHTA, CDR2 FQGTGA. The CDR3 totals 16 residues. V shed 1 base and J shed 2 bases, with 12 bases lying between them. The CDR3 is CASSLMGPGTGNTIYF. DNA for the CDR3: TGTGCCAGCAGCTTAATGGGTCCGGGTACTGGAAACACCATATATTTT. Full variable domain (missing parts from reference TRBV7-3 and TRBJ1-3): GAGVSQTPSNKVTEKGKYVELRCDPISGHTALYWYRQSLGQGPEFLIYFQGTGAADDSGLPNDRFFAVRPEGSVSTLKIQRTERGDSAVYLCASSLMGPGTGNTIYFGEGSWLTVV.

This clone was seen a few times. This chain links TRBV11-3 with TRBJ1-1; TRBD1 agrees at 8 bases. CDR1 SGHNT and CDR2 YENEEA come from the germline V gene. The CDR3 runs to 15 residues. Trimming at V came to 5 bases and at J to 0 bases, leaving 5 bases not matched to a gene. The CDR3 DNA is TGTGCCAGCAGCATGAGACAGGGGATGAACACTGAAGCTTTCTTT. Translation: CASSMRQGMNTEAFF.

The rearrangement links TRBV30 to TRBJ2-3, with TRBD2 matching over 7 bases. CDR3 size: 16 residues. V lost 2 bases, J lost 2 bases, and 10 bases stayed unmatched. The V gene's germline CDR1 is GTSNPN and CDR2 SVGIG (reference sequence). For the CDR3, the DNA is TGTGCCTGGAGTCCGCTCGGTGCGGGGGACACAGATACGCAGTATTTT. It is translated as CAWSPLGAGDTDTQYF.

The chain employs TRBV5-6 and TRBJ1-1; D is perhaps TRBD1 (5 bases). V was clipped by 7 bases and J by 1 base, with 14 bases between them. CDR3 length equals 14 residues. The germline CDR1 and CDR2 sequences are SGHDT and YYEEEE. Written as DNA, the CDR3 is TGTGCCAGCTACGGGGACTTAGGGAACACTGAAGCTTTCTTT. Its protein product is CASYGDLGNTEAFF.

The chain combines TRBV5-6 with TRBJ2-5; 7 bases are shared with TRBD1. Germline lookup yields CDR1 SGHDT and CDR2 YYEEEE. Germline trimming cut 4 bases from V and 2 bases from J; bases unmatched to any gene: 11. This CDR3 comprises 16 residues. CDR3 region: CASSKRTGWGQETQYF. CDR3 nucleotides: TGTGCCAGCAGCAAGAGGACAGGTTGGGGGCAAGAGACCCAGTACTTC.

The J gene is TRBJ1-5, the V gene TRBV7-8; 9 bases match TRBD1. Germline V lookup: CDR1 SGHVS, CDR2 FQNEAQ. CDR3 length equals 16 residues. Trimming cost V 1 base and J 0 bases; bases outside gene matches: 1. CDR3 region: CASSLGTGVSNQPQHF. The CDR3 DNA is TGTGCCAGCAGCTTAGGGACAGGGGTTAGCAATCAGCCCCAGCATTTT.

The rearrangement joins TRBV5-1 to TRBJ2-3, with 7 bases identical to TRBD1. Unmatched junction bases numbered 4, after V lost 0 bases and J lost 0 bases. Per germline, CDR1 SGHRS and CDR2 YFSETQ. This CDR3 comprises 16 residues. The CDR3 sequence: CASSLEGALSTDTQYF. Written as DNA, the CDR3 is TGCGCCAGCAGCTTGGAGGGGGCCCTGAGCACAGATACGCAGTATTTT.

Regarding this clone: At one boundary the junction diverges from the germline segment, which might be a read error. This chain uses TRBV29-1 with TRBJ1-1; D not certain. The CDR3 sequence is 10 residues long. The germline gives CDR1 SQVTM, CDR2 ANQGSEA. The CDR3 spells CSVEDYTPPF. In DNA, the CDR3 is TGCAGCGTTGAAGATTACACCCCCCCGTTT.

The chain couples TRBV29-1 to TRBJ2-5; D is possibly TRBD1 (6 bases). Trimming cost V 1 base and J 4 bases, with 16 bases left between them. The CDR3 has 15 amino acids. Germline CDR1 SQVTM, CDR2 ANQGSEA. In DNA form, the CDR3 reads TGCAGCGTTGAAGTAGGTGGGGGACAAGGAGAGACCCAGTACTTC. As protein: CSVEVGGGQGETQYF.

The V and J genes are TRBV19 and TRBJ1-2; the D gene is possibly TRBD1 (5 bases). The CDR3 spans 15 residues. V lost 7 bases and J 2 bases, leaving 17 bases between the germline ends. Germline V gives CDR1 LNHDA, CDR2 SQIVND (reference sequence). CDR3 sequence: CASIGRGLTNYGYTF. CDR3 DNA: TGTGCCAGTATTGGAAGGGGACTAACCAACTATGGCTACACCTTC. Variable domain in full (rest from reference TRBV19 and TRBJ1-2): DGGITQSPKYLFRKEGQNVTLSCEQNLNHDAMYWYRQDPGQGLRLIYYSQIVNDFQKGDIAEGYSVSREKKESFPLTVTSAQKNPTAFYLCASIGRGLTNYGYTFGSGTRLTVV.

The genes are TRBV6-5 and TRBJ2-5; a possible D gene is TRBD2 (6 bases). Germline-derived CDR1 and CDR2 are MNHEY and SVGAGI. V was trimmed by 0 bases and J by 5 bases, leaving 16 bases between them. The CDR3 sequence is 16 residues long. The CDR3 DNA follows: TGTGCCAGCAGTTACTCGACGGGCGGGGAATCCGAGACCCAGTACTTC. The encoded protein is CASSYSTGGESETQYF.

The CDR3 loop reads CASSPGQGRMIEKLFF. The CDR3 DNA reads as TGTGCCAGCAGTCCGGGACAGGGTAGGATGATTGAAAAACTGTTTTTT. The J gene is TRBJ1-4, the V gene TRBV28; TRBD1 aligns across 9 bases. The CDR3 runs to 16 residues. The ends lost 5 bases at V and 7 bases at J; junction bases unmatched: 11. Per germline, CDR1 MDHEN and CDR2 SYDVKM. Looking up the rest from reference TRBV28 and TRBJ1-4 gives the full variable domain: DVKVTQSSRYLVKRTGEKVFLECVQDMDHENMFWYRQDPGLGLRLIYFSYDVKMKEKGDIPEGYSVSREKKERFSLILESASTNQTSMYLCASSPGQGRMIEKLFFGSGTQLSVL.

The table lists this clone with a count of one. The chain links TRBV11-2 to TRBJ1-3, with a tentative D call TRBD1 (6 bases). CDR3 length: 16 residues. CDR1 is SGHAT and CDR2 is FQNNGV in the germline V gene. The V and J ends lost 5 bases and 0 bases respectively, with 14 bases between them. The CDR3 DNA reads TGTGCCAGCAGCCTGCAGGGGTTTGGCTCTGGAAACACCATATATTTT. Translating it yields CASSLQGFGSGNTIYF.

The chain carries TRBV11-3 and TRBJ2-5; D is unresolved. The V end was cut by 2 bases, the J end by 1 base, with 17 bases between. The V gene's germline CDR1 is SGHNT and CDR2 YENEEA. The CDR3 length is 17 residues. CDR3 protein: CASSLYGGSPTQETQYF. In DNA form, the CDR3 reads TGTGCCAGCAGCTTATATGGTGGCAGTCCCACCCAAGAGACCCAGTACTTC.

The genes are TRBV4-1 and TRBJ1-4; TRBD1 is a possible D gene (6 bases). This CDR3 is 15 amino acids long. Trimming took 1 base from V and 4 from J, leaving 10 bases between them. The germline CDR1 and CDR2 sequences are MGHRA and YSYEKL. The DNA for the CDR3 is TGCGCCAGCAGCCAAGGGACAGCTGATAATGAAAAACTGTTTTTT. Its protein product is CASSQGTADNEKLFF.

The chain combines TRBV30 with TRBJ1-6; the D is unclear. The CDR3 totals 14 residues. The V end lost 2 bases, the J end lost 5 bases, and 10 bases lay between the germline ends. Germline V gene sequence: CDR1 GTSNPN, CDR2 SVGIG (reference sequence). The CDR3 reads CAWSPELNNSPLHF. The CDR3 region has the DNA TGTGCCTGGAGTCCCGAACTCAATAATTCACCCCTCCACTTT. Using reference TRBV30 and TRBJ1-6 for the parts outside the CDR3, the full variable domain is SQTIHQWPATLVQPVGSPLSLECTVEGTSNPNLYWYRQAAGRGLQLLFYSVGIGQISSEVPQNLSASRPQDRQFILSSKKLLLSDSGFYLCAWSPELNNSPLHFGNGTRLTVT.

This clone is a singleton in its sample. V usage is TRBV10-3 and J usage is TRBJ2-3, with 16 bases lining up with TRBD2. After removal of 4 bases from V and 5 bases from J, the junction contained 3 bases not matched to a gene. Germline V lookup: CDR1 ENHRY, CDR2 SYGVKD. This CDR3 is 16 amino acids long. The CDR3 sequence is CAISGGLAGGRDTQYF. Here the CDR3 DNA reads TGTGCCATCAGTGGGGGACTAGCGGGGGGGAGAGATACGCAGTATTTT.

This clone came up a few times. J is TRBJ1-5 and V is TRBV4-3, with 10 bases that match TRBD1. The CDR3 covers 15 residues. Trimming at V came to 2 bases and at J to 4 bases, leaving 2 bases not matched to a gene. Germline V gene data show CDR1 as LGHNA and CDR2 as YSLEER. As DNA, the CDR3 is TGCGCCAGCAGCCAATGGACAGGGGGAAATCAGCCCCAGCATTTT. Its protein product is CASSQWTGGNQPQHF.

In nucleotides, the CDR3 is TGTGCCATCAGTGGCATCGGACGGGAAGAAGCTTTCTTT. Amino acid sequence: CAISGIGREEAFF. The rearrangement uses TRBV10-3 and TRBJ1-1; D not certain. Germline CDR1 ENHRY, CDR2 SYGVKD. This CDR3 has 13 amino acids. The germline V and J ends were trimmed by 4 bases and 8 bases, with 14 bases remaining between them.

In its sample, this clone was seen once. The chain joins TRBV28 to TRBJ1-2; D is uncertain. The CDR3 runs 14 residues. Germline CDR1 and CDR2: MDHEN and SYDVKM. Trimming shortened V by 7 bases and J by 2 bases, and 14 bases separated the two germline ends. Here the CDR3 reads CASKSPGTNYGYTF. As DNA, the CDR3 is TGTGCCAGCAAAAGCCCGGGAACAAACTATGGCTACACCTTC.

V and J are TRBV4-3 and TRBJ2-2; TRBD1 might be the D (6 bases). CDR1 is LGHNA and CDR2 is YSLEER in the germline V gene. This CDR3 is built from 14 residues. V lost 7 bases and J 1 base, leaving 10 bases between the germline ends. CDR3 protein: CASKWGRNTGELFF. CDR3 nucleotides: TGCGCCAGCAAATGGGGGCGGAACACCGGGGAGCTGTTTTTT.

This chain uses TRBV6-1 with TRBJ2-7, with 7 bases aligning to TRBD2. The CDR3 loop spans 16 amino acids. The ends lost 0 bases at V and 4 bases at J; junction bases unmatched: 9. Per the germline V gene, CDR1 is MNHNS and CDR2 is SASEGT. The CDR3 sequence is CASSEALGLAAYEQYF. CDR3 sequence (DNA): TGTGCCAGCAGTGAAGCGCTTGGGCTAGCGGCTTACGAGCAGTACTTC.